The 30 T cell receptor beta chains in this list originate from one sample, sequenced in a study of post-analysis software for immune sequencing data. The study's findings and limits: When patients were compared with controls, 5 or 6 TRBV segments were more frequent, TRBV5-6, TRBV5-1 and TRBV20-1 among them.

What these receptors recognize is not known. The authors incorporated unique molecular identifiers into the TCR beta cDNA libraries. TCRdb analysed the PCR reads with MiXCR anew, one entry per CDR3 protein. In the table there are roughly 600,000 distinct CDR3 sequences, roughly 46% of which are singletons. The sequencing sample was made of blood. These receptors were obtained from a girl between 10 and 17 years old with multiple sclerosis.

The chain links TRBV6-6 to TRBJ2-1; TRBD2 agrees at 14 bases. CDR1 and CDR2 from the germline V gene are MNHNY and SVGAGI (reference sequence). V trimming: 8 bases; J trimming: 10 bases; junction bases outside the gene matches: 7. CDR3 length equals 14 residues. CDR3 bases: TGTGCCAGCGAGGGACTAGCGGGAGTAAACGAGCAGTTCTTC. As protein: CASEGLAGVNEQFF.

The table lists this clonotype with many counts. The chain employs TRBV14 and TRBJ2-5; no definite D call. There are 12 residues in the CDR3. Germline V lookup: CDR1 SGHDN, CDR2 FVKESK. The V end lost 1 base, the J end lost 4 bases, and 4 bases lay between the germline ends. DNA of the CDR3: TGTGCCAGCAGCCAAGGGAGAGAGACCCAGTACTTC. Translation gives CASSQGRETQYF. The full variable domain, with the rest looked up from reference TRBV14 and TRBJ2-5, is EAGVTQFPSHSVIEKGQTVTLRCDPISGHDNLYWYRRVMGKEIKFLLHFVKESKQDESGMPNNRFLAERTGGTYSTLKVQPAELEDSGVYFCASSQGRETQYFGPGTRLLVL.

This clonotype came up a few times. The chain is built from TRBV15 and TRBJ2-1, with D unresolved. The V gene lost 1 base and the J gene lost 1 base, with 8 bases spanning the gap. There are 15 residues in the CDR3. Germline lookup yields CDR1 LNHNV and CDR2 YYDKDF (reference sequence). Here the CDR3 reads CATSRGMSSYNEQFF. The CDR3 nucleotides are TGTGCCACCAGCAGAGGCATGAGTTCCTACAATGAGCAGTTCTTC.

The genes are TRBV3-1 and TRBJ2-7; D is possibly TRBD1 (6 bases). Per the germline V gene, CDR1 is LGHDT and CDR2 is YNNKEL (reference sequence). Trimming took 1 base from V and 1 from J, leaving 11 bases between them. This CDR3 has 15 amino acids. CDR3 sequence (DNA): TGTGCCAGCAGCCAAGGCCTTACAGGGTCCTACGAGCAGTACTTC. Translated: CASSQGLTGSYEQYF.

The CDR3 DNA is TGTGCCAGCAGCAAAAGGGAAGGAACCGTCCCTGGCGAGCAGTACTTC. It translates to CASSKREGTVPGEQYF. The V and J genes are TRBV21-1 and TRBJ2-7; the D call TRBD1 from the table was never checked on the DNA. TRBV21-1 is noted as a pseudogene. CDR3 length: 16 amino acids.

The chain joins TRBV20-1 to TRBJ2-4; D remains ambiguous. The J call may be wrong; the DNA end is better matched by TRBJ2-7. The CDR3 has 11 amino acids. The germline CDR1 and CDR2 sequences are DFQATT and SNEGSKA (reference sequence). Here the CDR3 DNA reads TGCAGTGTACGTAGAGGTTACGAGCAGTACTTC. This gives the protein CSVRRGYEQYF.

This clonotype has only a few counts. V usage is TRBV7-9 and J usage is TRBJ2-7; D is unclear. Germline V lookup: CDR1 SEHNR, CDR2 FQNEAQ (reference sequence). This CDR3 region has 11 residues. V was pared by 4 bases and J by 6 bases, with 7 bases between. In DNA, the CDR3 is TGTGCCAGCAGCTCTAAATCCGAGCAGTACTTC. Translated, it gives CASSSKSEQYF.

The chain recombines TRBV7-2 with TRBJ1-2; perhaps TRBD1 as D (5 bases). The CDR3 runs 13 residues. Trimming took off 4 bases at V and 6 bases at J, with 12 bases between the two ends. Germline V gene sequence: CDR1 SGHTA, CDR2 FQGNSA. The CDR3 loop is CASSSLTVHGYTF. CDR3 nucleotide sequence: TGTGCCAGCAGCTCCTTGACAGTGCATGGCTACACCTTC.

In this sample, this clonotype turned up a few times. The genes are TRBV29-1 and TRBJ2-1, with 9 bases fitting TRBD1. Looked up from germline, CDR1 is SQVTM and CDR2 is ANQGSEA. The CDR3 totals 15 residues. Trimming removed 6 bases from V and 2 bases from J; junction bases left unmatched: 8. As DNA, the CDR3 is TGCAGCGTCACGGACAGGGGACTACCCTACAATGAGCAGTTCTTC. Residues: CSVTDRGLPYNEQFF.

The gene calls are TRBV12-3 or TRBV12-4 and TRBJ1-2; D unclear. V was clipped by 6 bases and J by 0 bases, with 14 bases between them. The CDR3 spans 15 residues. The CDR3 reads CASSPDGVANYGYTF. CDR3 nucleotide sequence: TGTGCCAGCAGCCCAGACGGAGTAGCTAACTATGGCTACACCTTC.

The chain has TRBV5-1 and TRBJ1-1; a possible D gene is TRBD1 (5 bases). Germline V gives CDR1 SGHRS, CDR2 YFSETQ. This CDR3 region has 16 residues. V was cut by 0 bases and J by 0 bases, with 12 bases left in between. In nucleotides, the CDR3 is TGCGCCAGCAGCTTGGTGGGGGATGGGGTGAACACTGAAGCTTTCTTT. It translates to CASSLVGDGVNTEAFF.

The rearrangement joins TRBV20-1 to TRBJ1-1; D is undetermined. The ends were cut back, 6 bases at V and 0 bases at J, with 5 bases in the middle. The CDR3 has 11 amino acids. Germline-derived CDR1 and CDR2 are DFQATT and SNEGSKA (reference sequence). CDR3 DNA sequence: TGCAGTGCCCCTATGAACACTGAAGCTTTCTTT. It encodes CSAPMNTEAFF.

Only a few counts were recorded for this clonotype. The rearrangement uses TRBV5-1 and TRBJ2-1; D may match TRBD1 or TRBD2 (7 bases each). Germline V gene data show CDR1 as SGHRS and CDR2 as YFSETQ. The CDR3 consists of 15 residues. V lost 2 bases and J 4 bases, leaving 13 bases between the germline ends. DNA of the CDR3: TGCGCCAGCAGCTTAGCGGGACAGTCATACAATGAGCAGTTCTTC. As protein: CASSLAGQSYNEQFF.

CDR3 nucleotides: TGTGCCAGCAGGAAGAGCGGGAGCCATGAGCAGTTCTTC. It yields the protein CASRKSGSHEQFF. This rearrangement joins TRBV11-2 to TRBJ2-1, with 8 nucleotides matching TRBD2. Germline lookup yields CDR1 SGHAT and CDR2 FQNNGV. The trim removed 6 bases at V and 8 bases at J, leaving 6 bases unmatched. The CDR3 sequence is 13 residues long.

There are a few counts of this clonotype. This rearrangement joins TRBV18 to TRBJ1-2; D is perhaps TRBD1 (6 bases). Germline lookup yields CDR1 KGHSH and CDR2 LQKENI. V lost 5 bases and J lost 0, with 13 bases in between. CDR3 length: 15 residues. CDR3: CASSSTAGANYGYTF. CDR3 sequence (DNA): TGTGCCAGCTCATCCACGGCAGGGGCTAACTATGGCTACACCTTC.

This chain connects TRBV6-2 or TRBV6-3 to TRBJ1-4, with 8 positions matching TRBD1. V gave up 5 bases and J gave up 7 bases; unmatched junction bases: 6. The CDR3 has 14 residues. Germline V CDR1 and CDR2: MNHEY, SVGEGT. CDR3 protein: CASSPQGAREKLFF. CDR3 DNA: TGTGCCAGCAGTCCTCAGGGGGCGCGTGAAAAACTGTTTTTT.

The sample holds many counts of this clonotype. This chain uses TRBV20-1 with TRBJ2-1; 9 bases agree with TRBD2. The CDR3 length is 13 residues. The germline gives CDR1 DFQATT, CDR2 SNEGSKA (reference sequence). J lost 3 bases, V lost 6 bases, and 3 bases had no gene match. CDR3 bases: TGCAGTGCAAGGACTAGCGACTACAATGAGCAGTTCTTC. It yields the protein CSARTSDYNEQFF.

A few counts support this clonotype. This chain connects TRBV12-3 or TRBV12-4 to TRBJ2-3; 13 nucleotides match TRBD2. This CDR3 is built from 21 residues. V gave up 0 bases and J gave up 0 bases; unmatched junction bases: 12. The CDR3 DNA is TGTGCCAGCAGTTTAGCGTCGGGAGGACTAGCGGGGGTAGCTAGCACAGATACGCAGTATTTT. Its protein product is CASSLASGGLAGVASTDTQYF.

This chain connects TRBV6-5 to TRBJ1-1; D perhaps matches TRBD1 (5 bases). CDR1 is MNHEY and CDR2 is SVGAGI in the germline V gene. Trimming pared 0 bases from V and 5 bases from J, leaving 13 bases between. The CDR3 extends over 15 amino acids. The CDR3 protein is CASSYSGRAVTEAFF. CDR3 nucleotide sequence: TGTGCCAGCAGTTACTCGGGCAGGGCTGTGACTGAAGCTTTCTTT.

This clonotype was detected a few times. The rearrangement joins TRBV6-5 to TRBJ2-7; D call uncertain. Trimming took off 0 bases at V and 0 bases at J, with 12 bases between the two ends. Germline values: CDR1 MNHEY, CDR2 SVGAGI. The CDR3 runs 16 residues. The CDR3 loop reads CASSYSPDLTSYEQYF. CDR3 nucleotides: TGTGCCAGCAGTTACTCCCCGGACCTTACCTCCTACGAGCAGTACTTC.

The table lists this clonotype with a few counts. The gene calls are TRBV3-1 and TRBJ1-4; D uncertain. V lost 3 bases and J 7 bases, leaving 9 bases between the germline ends. The CDR3 spans 13 residues. Germline loops: CDR1 LGHDT, CDR2 YNNKEL (reference sequence). This CDR3 is CASSHSRPEKLFF. The CDR3 region has the DNA TGTGCCAGCAGCCATTCGAGGCCTGAAAAACTGTTTTTT.

This sequence joins TRBV7-6 and TRBJ2-3; no reliable D call. Trimming stripped 0 bases from V and 4 bases from J, with 11 bases between. The CDR3 spans 15 residues. CDR1 and CDR2 from the germline V gene are SGHVS and FNYEAQ. CDR3 bases: TGTGCCAGCAGCTTAGCGGGCCTGCCCCCAGATACGCAGTATTTT. It specifies CASSLAGLPPDTQYF.

This clonotype was observed a handful of times. The J gene is TRBJ2-3, the V gene TRBV4-1; perhaps TRBD1 as D (6 bases). With 3 bases removed from V and 6 bases from J, the gap between germline ends came to 7 bases. Germline loops: CDR1 MGHRA, CDR2 YSYEKL. This CDR3 has 12 residues. CDR3 residues: CASSHRGDTQYF. CDR3 nucleotide sequence: TGCGCCAGCAGCCACAGGGGCGATACGCAGTATTTT.

J is TRBJ1-5 and V is TRBV12-3 or TRBV12-4; weak D call: TRBD1 (6 bases). The CDR3 has 16 amino acids. The V gene lost 3 bases and the J gene lost 2 bases, with 14 bases spanning the gap. The CDR3 bases are TGTGCCAGCAGTTTTAGAAGGGCAGGGGGCAATCAGCCCCAGCATTTT. Translating it yields CASSFRRAGGNQPQHF.

The CDR3: CSASQQMNTEAFF. The CDR3 region has the DNA TGCAGTGCTAGTCAGCAGATGAACACTGAAGCTTTCTTT. V gene TRBV20-1 combines with J gene TRBJ1-1; unclear D gene. The germline CDR1 and CDR2 sequences are DFQATT and SNEGSKA (reference sequence). The CDR3 has 13 residues. V dropped 3 bases and J dropped 0 bases, with 8 bases sitting between them.

This clonotype was counted a few times. This chain joins TRBV20-1 and TRBJ2-5, with D possibly TRBD2 on 6 matching bases. The length of the CDR3 is 13 residues. Per the germline V gene, CDR1 is DFQATT and CDR2 is SNEGSKA (reference sequence). V lost 5 bases to trimming and J lost 2 bases, with 12 bases between them. The CDR3 is CSAGGASQETQYF. Here the CDR3 DNA reads TGCAGTGCTGGCGGGGCTAGTCAAGAGACCCAGTACTTC.

The rearrangement links TRBV19 to TRBJ2-1; unclear D gene. The V end was cut by 2 bases, the J end by 8 bases, with 4 bases between. Germline V gene data show CDR1 as LNHDA and CDR2 as SQIVND (reference sequence). The CDR3 contains 11 residues. The CDR3 protein is CASSIRDEQFF. CDR3 bases: TGTGCCAGTAGTATAAGGGATGAGCAGTTCTTC. Full variable domain (outside the CDR3, taken from reference TRBV19 and TRBJ2-1): DGGITQSPKYLFRKEGQNVTLSCEQNLNHDAMYWYRQDPGQGLRLIYYSQIVNDFQKGDIAEGYSVSREKKESFPLTVTSAQKNPTAFYLCASSIRDEQFFGPGTRLTVL.

The rearrangement uses TRBV12-3 or TRBV12-4 and TRBJ1-1, with 9 bases lining up with TRBD1. The CDR3 has 14 amino acids. V trimming: 7 bases; J trimming: 3 bases; junction bases outside the gene matches: 6. CDR3 in DNA: TGTGCCAGCAATACAGGGGGCGAAGACACTGAAGCTTTCTTT. Translated: CASNTGGEDTEAFF.

The chain employs TRBV5-1 and TRBJ2-7; no reliable D call. The CDR3 sequence is 13 residues long. Trimming removed 4 bases from V and 0 bases from J, with 8 bases in between. Per germline, CDR1 SGHRS and CDR2 YFSETQ. As DNA, the CDR3 is TGCGCCAGCAGCCAGACGGTCTCCTACGAGCAGTACTTC. This encodes CASSQTVSYEQYF.

This sequence joins TRBV12-3 or TRBV12-4 and TRBJ2-7, with D possibly called TRBD1 or TRBD2 (5 bases each). V lost 1 base and J lost 12, with 19 bases in between. This CDR3 is built from 14 residues. CDR3: CASSLVGADGTRYF. In DNA, the CDR3 is TGTGCCAGCAGTTTAGTAGGGGCGGACGGGACCAGGTACTTC.